Shown below are 2 T cell receptor beta chains from a single sample sequenced in a study of vaccination and CD4 T cells after COVID-19. Researchers used the Oncomine TCR Beta short-read assay to sequence DNA from cultured CD4+ T cells. TCRdb analysed the PCR reads with MiXCR anew, one entry per CDR3 protein. The sample includes 15,000 to 20,000 distinct CDR3 sequences, 65% to 80% of them seen just once. The sample's treatment: approximately 9-day PBMC culture with coronavirus spike peptide pools or control peptides (ViraFEST assay). These TCRs are of unknown antigen specificity. The material sequenced was CD4+ T cells from blood, cultured in vitro. Source of these receptors: a human donor who had recovered from COVID-19.

J is TRBJ1-5 and V is TRBV7-8; 9 bases match TRBD1. The V segment lost 6 bases and the J segment 0 bases; nucleotides outside the gene matches: 12. The length of the CDR3 is 18 residues. Germline CDR1 SGHVS, CDR2 FQNEAQ. The CDR3 region is CASSFLLTGGYSNQPQHF. The CDR3 bases are TGTGCCAGCAGTTTTCTCCTGACAGGGGGGTATAGCAATCAGCCCCAGCATTTT.

The V gene is TRBV7-9, the J gene TRBJ1-3; no firm D call. CDR3 length: 14 amino acids. The V end was cut by 0 bases, the J end by 4 bases, with 7 bases between. In germline, CDR1 is SEHNR, CDR2 FQNEAQ (reference sequence). The CDR3 coding sequence is TGTGCCAGCAGCTTAGCGGGAGGCGGAAACACCATATATTTT. This encodes CASSLAGGGNTIYF. The full variable domain, rest sourced from reference TRBV7-9 and TRBJ1-3, is DTGVSQNPRHKITKRGQNVTFRCDPISEHNRLYWYRQTLGQGPEFLTYFQNEAQLEKSRLLSDRFSAERPKGSFSTLEIQRTEQGDSAMYLCASSLAGGGNTIYFGEGSWLTVV.